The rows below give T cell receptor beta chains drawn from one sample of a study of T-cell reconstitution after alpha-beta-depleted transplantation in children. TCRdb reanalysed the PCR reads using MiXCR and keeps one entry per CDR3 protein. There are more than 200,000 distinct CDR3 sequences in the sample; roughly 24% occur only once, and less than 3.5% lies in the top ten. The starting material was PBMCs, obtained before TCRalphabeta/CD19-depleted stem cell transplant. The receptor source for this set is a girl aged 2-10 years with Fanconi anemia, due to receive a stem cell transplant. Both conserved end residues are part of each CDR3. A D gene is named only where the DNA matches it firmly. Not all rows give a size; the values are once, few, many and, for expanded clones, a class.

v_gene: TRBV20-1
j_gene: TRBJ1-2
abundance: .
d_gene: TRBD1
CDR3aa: CSASWRDRVNYGYTF
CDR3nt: TGCAGTGCTAGTTGGAGGGACAGGGTTAACTATGGCTACACCTTC

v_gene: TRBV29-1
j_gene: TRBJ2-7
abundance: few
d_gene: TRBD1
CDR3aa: CSPNAGRGCEQYF
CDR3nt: TGCAGCCCCAACGCCGGCAGGGGGTGCGAGCAGTACTTC

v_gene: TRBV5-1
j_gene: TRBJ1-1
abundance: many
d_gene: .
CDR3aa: CASSPIVGPNTEAFF
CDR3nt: TGCGCCAGCAGCCCCATTGTTGGCCCGAACACTGAAGCTTTCTTT

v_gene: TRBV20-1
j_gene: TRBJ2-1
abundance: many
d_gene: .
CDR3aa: CSARGGRGSYNEQFF
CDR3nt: TGCAGTGCTAGAGGAGGAAGGGGCTCCTACAATGAGCAGTTCTTC

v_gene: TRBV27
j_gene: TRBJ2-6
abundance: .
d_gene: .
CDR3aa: CASSPLAGANVLTF
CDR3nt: TGTGCCAGCAGTCCCCTCGCTGGGGCCAACGTCCTGACTTTC

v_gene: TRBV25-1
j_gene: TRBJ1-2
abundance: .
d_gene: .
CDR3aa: CASSESAGGYTF
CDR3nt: TGTGCCAGCAGTGAATCCGCGGGAGGCTACACCTTC

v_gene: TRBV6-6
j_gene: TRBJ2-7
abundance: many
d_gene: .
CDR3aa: CASSYSDPYEQYF
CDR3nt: TGTGCCAGCAGTTACTCTGACCCCTACGAGCAGTACTTC

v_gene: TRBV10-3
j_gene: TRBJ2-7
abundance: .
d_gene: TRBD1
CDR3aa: CAIMKVSSSKDRGLSYEQYF
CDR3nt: TGTGCCATCATGAAGGTCTCATCCAGTAAGGACAGGGGGCTTTCCTACGAGCAGTACTTC

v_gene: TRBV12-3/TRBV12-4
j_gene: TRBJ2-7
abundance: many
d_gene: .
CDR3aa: CASSFYTSYEQYF
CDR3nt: TGTGCCAGCAGTTTCTATACATCCTACGAGCAGTACTTC

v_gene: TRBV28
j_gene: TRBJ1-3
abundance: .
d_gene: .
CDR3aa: CASSPPLFAGNTIYF
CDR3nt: TGTGCCAGCAGTCCCCCCCTGTTCGCTGGAAACACCATATATTTT

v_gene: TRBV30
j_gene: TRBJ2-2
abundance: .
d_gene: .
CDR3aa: CAWTVAGELFF
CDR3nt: TGTGCCTGGACGGTGGCCGGGGAGCTGTTTTTT

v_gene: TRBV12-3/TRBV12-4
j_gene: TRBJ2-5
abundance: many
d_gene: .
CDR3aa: CASSLLGGRGETQYF
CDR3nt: TGTGCCAGCAGTTTATTGGGAGGCAGGGGAGAGACCCAGTACTTC

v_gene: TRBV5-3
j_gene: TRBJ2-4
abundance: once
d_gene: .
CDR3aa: CARSPGGRAKNIQYF
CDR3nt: TGTGCCAGAAGCCCCGGTGGTCGAGCCAAAAACATTCAGTACTTC

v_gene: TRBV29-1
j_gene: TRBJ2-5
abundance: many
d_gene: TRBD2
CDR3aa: CSGKTRTSGTMGETQYF
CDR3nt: TGCAGCGGGAAGACCAGGACTAGCGGGACTATGGGTGAGACCCAGTACTTC

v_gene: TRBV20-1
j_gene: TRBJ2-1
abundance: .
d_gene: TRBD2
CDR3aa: CSAIKPAGGSYNEQFF
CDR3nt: TGCAGTGCCATTAAACCGGCGGGAGGCTCCTACAATGAGCAGTTCTTC

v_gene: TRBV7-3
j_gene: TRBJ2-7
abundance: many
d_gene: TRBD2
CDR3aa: CASSPASGGAYEQYF
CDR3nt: TGTGCCAGCAGCCCTGCTAGCGGGGGGGCCTACGAGCAGTACTTC

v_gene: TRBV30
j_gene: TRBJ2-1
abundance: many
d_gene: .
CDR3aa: CAWSGGLRSYNEQFF
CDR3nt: TGTGCCTGGAGCGGGGGCCTACGCTCCTACAATGAGCAGTTCTTC

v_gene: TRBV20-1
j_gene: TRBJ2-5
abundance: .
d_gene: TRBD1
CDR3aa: CSANGQAEETQYF
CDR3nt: TGCAGTGCGAACGGACAGGCAGAAGAGACCCAGTACTTC

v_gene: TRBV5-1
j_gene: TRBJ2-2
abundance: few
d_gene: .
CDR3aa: CASGSSVTNTGELFF
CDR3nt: TGCGCCAGCGGAAGCTCCGTAACGAACACCGGGGAGCTGTTTTTT

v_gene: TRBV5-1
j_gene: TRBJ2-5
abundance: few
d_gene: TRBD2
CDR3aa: CASSWGTSGKEETQYF
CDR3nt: TGCGCCAGCAGCTGGGGGACTAGCGGGAAAGAAGAGACCCAGTACTTC

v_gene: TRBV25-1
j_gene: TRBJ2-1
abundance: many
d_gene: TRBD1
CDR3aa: CASSEPRQGRNEQFF
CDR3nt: TGTGCCAGCAGTGAACCTAGACAGGGGAGGAATGAGCAGTTCTTC

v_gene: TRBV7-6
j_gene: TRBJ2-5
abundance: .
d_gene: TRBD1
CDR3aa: CASRPQGYETQYF
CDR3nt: TGTGCCAGCAGACCACAGGGGTACGAGACCCAGTACTTC

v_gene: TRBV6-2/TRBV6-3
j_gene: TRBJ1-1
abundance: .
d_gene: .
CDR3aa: CASSYGWEAFF
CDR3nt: TGTGCCAGCAGTTACGGGTGGGAAGCTTTCTTT

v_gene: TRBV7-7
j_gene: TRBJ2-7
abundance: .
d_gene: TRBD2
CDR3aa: CASSEGTTYEQYF
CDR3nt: TGTGCCAGCAGCGAAGGGACTACCTACGAGCAGTACTTC

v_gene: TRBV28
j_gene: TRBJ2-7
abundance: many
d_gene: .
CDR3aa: CASSLVLAFYEQYF
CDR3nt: TGTGCCAGCAGTTTAGTCCTAGCTTTCTACGAGCAGTACTTC

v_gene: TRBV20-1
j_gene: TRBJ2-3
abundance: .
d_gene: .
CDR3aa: CSASFWDKGEDTQYF
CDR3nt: TGCAGTGCTTCGTTTTGGGACAAGGGGGAGGATACGCAGTATTTT

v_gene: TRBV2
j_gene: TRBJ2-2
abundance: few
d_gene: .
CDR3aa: CASKETSNTGELFF
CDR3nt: TGTGCCAGCAAGGAGACTTCGAACACCGGGGAGCTGTTTTTT

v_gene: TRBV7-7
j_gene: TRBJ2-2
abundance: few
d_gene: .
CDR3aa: CASSLDGPYTGELFF
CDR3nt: TGTGCCAGCAGCCTAGACGGACCTTACACCGGGGAGCTGTTTTTT

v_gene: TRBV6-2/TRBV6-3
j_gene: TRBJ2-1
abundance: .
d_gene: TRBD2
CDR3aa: CASMGLVGLTDEQFF
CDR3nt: TGTGCCAGCATGGGACTAGTTGGCCTTACGGATGAGCAGTTCTTC

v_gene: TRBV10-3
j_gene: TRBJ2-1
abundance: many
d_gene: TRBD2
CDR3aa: CATLAGGYNEQFF
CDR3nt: TGTGCCACCTTAGCGGGAGGTTACAATGAGCAGTTCTTC

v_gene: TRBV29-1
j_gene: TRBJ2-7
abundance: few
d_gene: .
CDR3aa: CSVEGSSSSYEQYF
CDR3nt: TGCAGCGTTGAAGGCAGTTCGAGCTCCTACGAGCAGTACTTC

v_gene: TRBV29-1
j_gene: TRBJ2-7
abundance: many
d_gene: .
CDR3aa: CSVVSYEQYF
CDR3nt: TGCAGCGTTGTGAGCTACGAGCAGTACTTC

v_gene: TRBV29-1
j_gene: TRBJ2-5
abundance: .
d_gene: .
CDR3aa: CSVGRIGGGETQYF
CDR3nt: TGCAGCGTTGGACGAATCGGGGGTGGAGAGACCCAGTACTTC

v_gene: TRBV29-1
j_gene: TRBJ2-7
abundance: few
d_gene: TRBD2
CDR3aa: CSVLSGTSGFYEQYF
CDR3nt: TGCAGCGTTCTCTCCGGGACTAGCGGGTTTTACGAGCAGTACTTC

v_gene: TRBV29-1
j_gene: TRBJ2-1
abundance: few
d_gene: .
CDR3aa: CSAQGVVSLRYNEQFF
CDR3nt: TGCAGCGCCCAAGGCGTCGTCTCCCTCCGTTACAATGAGCAGTTCTTC

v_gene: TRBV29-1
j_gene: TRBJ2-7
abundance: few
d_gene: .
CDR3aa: CSATTGQTRAYEQYF
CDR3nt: TGCAGCGCCACCACCGGACAGACAAGAGCCTACGAGCAGTACTTC

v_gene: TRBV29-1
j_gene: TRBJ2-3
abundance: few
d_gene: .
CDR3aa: CSVEALISDTQYF
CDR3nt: TGCAGCGTTGAAGCCTTAATCTCAGATACGCAGTATTTT

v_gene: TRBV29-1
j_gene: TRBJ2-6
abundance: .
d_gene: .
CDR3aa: CSVLANSGANVLTF
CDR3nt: TGCAGCGTCTTAGCGAACTCAGGGGCCAACGTCCTGACTTTC

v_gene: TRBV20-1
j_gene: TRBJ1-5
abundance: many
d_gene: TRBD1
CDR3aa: CSARGTGNQPQHF
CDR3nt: TGCAGTGCTAGGGGGACAGGAAACCAGCCCCAGCATTTT

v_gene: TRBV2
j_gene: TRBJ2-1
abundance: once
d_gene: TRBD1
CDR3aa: CASSEDRGSYNEQFF
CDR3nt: TGTGCCAGCAGTGAGGACAGGGGGTCTTACAATGAGCAGTTCTTC

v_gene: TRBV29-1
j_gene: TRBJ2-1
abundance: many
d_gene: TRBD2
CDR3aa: CSVEPGTSGARSYNEQFF
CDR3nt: TGCAGCGTTGAACCTGGGACTAGCGGGGCGCGCTCCTACAATGAGCAGTTCTTC

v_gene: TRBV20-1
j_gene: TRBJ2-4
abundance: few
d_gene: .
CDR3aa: CSARVAEKGSIAKNIQYF
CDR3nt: TGCAGTGCTAGGGTAGCGGAGAAGGGTTCTATAGCCAAAAACATTCAGTACTTC

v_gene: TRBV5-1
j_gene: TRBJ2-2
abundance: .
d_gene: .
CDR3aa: CASSLVPTGELFF
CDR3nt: TGCGCCAGCAGCTTGGTTCCCACCGGGGAGCTGTTTTTT

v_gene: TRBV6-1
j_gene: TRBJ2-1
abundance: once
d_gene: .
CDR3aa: CASNRVVGNEQFF
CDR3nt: TGTGCCAGCAACAGGGTTGTTGGGAATGAGCAGTTCTTC

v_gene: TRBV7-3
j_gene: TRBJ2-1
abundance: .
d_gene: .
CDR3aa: CASSTDGRSYNEQFF
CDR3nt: TGTGCCAGCAGCACCGACGGTCGCTCCTACAATGAGCAGTTCTTC